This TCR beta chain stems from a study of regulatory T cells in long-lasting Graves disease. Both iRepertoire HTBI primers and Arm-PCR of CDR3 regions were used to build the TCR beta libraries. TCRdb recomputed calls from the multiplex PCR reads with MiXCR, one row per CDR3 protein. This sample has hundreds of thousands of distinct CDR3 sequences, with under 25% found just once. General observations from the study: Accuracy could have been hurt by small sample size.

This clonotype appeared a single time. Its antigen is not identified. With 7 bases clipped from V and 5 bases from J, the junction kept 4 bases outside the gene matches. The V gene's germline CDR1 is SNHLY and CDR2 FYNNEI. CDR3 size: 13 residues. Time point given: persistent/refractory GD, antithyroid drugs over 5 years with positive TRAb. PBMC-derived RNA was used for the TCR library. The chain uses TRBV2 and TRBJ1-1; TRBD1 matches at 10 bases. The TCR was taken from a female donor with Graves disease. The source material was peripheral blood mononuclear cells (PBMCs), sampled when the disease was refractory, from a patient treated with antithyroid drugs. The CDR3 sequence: CASKGQGYTEAFF. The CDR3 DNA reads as TGTGCCAGCAAGGGACAGGGGTATACTGAAGCTTTCTTT.